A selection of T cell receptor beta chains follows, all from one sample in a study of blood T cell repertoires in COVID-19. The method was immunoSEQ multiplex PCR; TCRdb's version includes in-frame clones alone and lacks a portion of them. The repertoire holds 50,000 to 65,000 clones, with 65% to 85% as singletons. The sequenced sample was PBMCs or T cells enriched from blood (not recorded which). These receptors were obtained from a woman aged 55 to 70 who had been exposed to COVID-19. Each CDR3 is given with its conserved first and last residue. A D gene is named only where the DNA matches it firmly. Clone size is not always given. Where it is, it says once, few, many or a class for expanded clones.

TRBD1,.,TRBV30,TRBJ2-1,CAWSVFDREPFF,TGTGCCTGGAGTGTTTTTGACAGGGAGCCGTTCTTC
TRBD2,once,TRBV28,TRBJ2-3,CASSDTSGRGGTQYF,TGTGCCAGCAGTGATACTAGCGGGAGAGGGGGTACGCAGTATTTT
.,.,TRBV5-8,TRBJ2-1,CASSFLAGRPDNEQFF,TGTGCCAGCAGCTTTCTGGCGGGAAGGCCCGACAATGAGCAGTTCTTC
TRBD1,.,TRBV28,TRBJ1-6,CASSPRQGLNNSPLHF,TGTGCCAGCAGTCCGAGACAGGGCCTCAATAATTCACCCCTCCACTTT
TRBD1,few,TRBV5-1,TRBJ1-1,CASSTGQVNTEAFF,TGCGCCAGCAGCACTGGACAGGTGAACACTGAAGCTTTCTTT
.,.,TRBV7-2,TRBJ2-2,CASSLDPGSSELFF,TGTGCCAGCAGCTTAGATCCCGGTTCTAGTGAGCTGTTTTTT
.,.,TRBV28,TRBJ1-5,CASSRQANQPQHF,TGTGCCAGCAGTAGACAGGCTAATCAGCCCCAGCATTTT
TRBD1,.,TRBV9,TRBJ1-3,CASSLNDRGGNTIYF,TGTGCCAGCAGCTTAAATGACAGGGGTGGAAACACCATATATTTT
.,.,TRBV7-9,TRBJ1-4,CASSSSQGAGTNEKLFF,TGTGCCAGCAGCTCATCCCAGGGAGCGGGGACTAATGAAAAACTGTTTTTT
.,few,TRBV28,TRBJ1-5,CASITGKANQPQHF,TGTGCCAGCATAACAGGGAAGGCCAATCAGCCCCAGCATTTT
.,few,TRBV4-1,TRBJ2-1,CASEGGAREQFF,TGCGCCTCAGAAGGGGGGGCACGGGAGCAGTTCTTC
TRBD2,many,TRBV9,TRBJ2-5,CASSVTSRGSETQYF,TGTGCCAGCAGCGTGACTAGCCGGGGATCAGAGACCCAGTACTTC
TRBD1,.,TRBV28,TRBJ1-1,CASSTPGQGAWAFF,TGTGCCAGCAGTACACCGGGACAGGGCGCTTGGGCTTTCTTT
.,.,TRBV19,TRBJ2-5,CASRQAGETQYF,TGTGCCAGTCGACAGGCGGGAGAGACCCAGTACTTC
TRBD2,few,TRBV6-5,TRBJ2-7,CASGGLAGPEQYF,TGTGCCAGCGGGGGACTAGCGGGGCCTGAGCAGTACTTC
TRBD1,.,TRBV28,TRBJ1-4,CASSLRTGVSEKLFF,TGTGCCAGCAGTTTACGGACAGGGGTAAGCGAAAAACTGTTTTTT
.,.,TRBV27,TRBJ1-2,CASSLQTPTNNYGYTF,TGTGCCAGCAGTCTGCAGACACCGACCAATAACTATGGCTACACCTTC
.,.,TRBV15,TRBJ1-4,CATSGSGIGTNEKLFF,TGTGCCACCAGCGGGTCAGGGATCGGGACTAATGAAAAACTGTTTTTT
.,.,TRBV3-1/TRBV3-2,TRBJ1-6,CASSQDRGGNSPLHF,TGTGCCAGCAGCCAAGATCGCGGGGGTAATTCACCCCTCCACTTT
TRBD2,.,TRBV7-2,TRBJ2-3,CASSLKLSGASGPTQYF,TGTGCCAGCAGCTTAAAACTCTCTGGGGCTAGCGGACCCACGCAGTATTTT
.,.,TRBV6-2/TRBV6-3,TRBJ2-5,CASSNTQKETQYF,TGTGCCAGCAGTAATACACAAAAAGAGACCCAGTACTTC
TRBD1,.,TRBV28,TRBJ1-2,CATRRPTGSYYGYTF,TGTGCCACCAGGAGGCCGACAGGGTCCTACTATGGCTACACCTTC
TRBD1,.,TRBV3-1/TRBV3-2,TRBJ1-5,CASSRGPTGHQPQHF,TGTGCCAGCAGCCGGGGTCCGACAGGGCATCAGCCCCAGCATTTT
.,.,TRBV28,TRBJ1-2,CASSPHSGDYGYTF,TGTGCCAGCAGTCCCCACTCCGGGGACTATGGCTACACCTTC
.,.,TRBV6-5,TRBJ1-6,CASSYSRSTGNSPLHF,TGTGCCAGCAGTTACTCGAGATCTACAGGGAATTCACCCCTCCACTTT
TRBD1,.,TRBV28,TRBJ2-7,CASRGGQGQVSSYEQYF,TGTGCCAGCAGGGGGGGACAGGGACAGGTGAGCTCCTACGAGCAGTACTTC
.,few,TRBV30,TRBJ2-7,CALSISGEQYF,TGTGCCTTGTCGATATCCGGCGAGCAGTACTTC
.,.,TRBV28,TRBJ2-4,CASKEVGLQNIQYF,TGTGCCAGCAAGGAAGTGGGGCTGCAAAACATTCAGTACTTC
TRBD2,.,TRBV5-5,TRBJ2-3,CASSLSGGAGTQYF,TGTGCCAGCAGCTTAAGCGGGGGGGCAGGTACGCAGTATTTT
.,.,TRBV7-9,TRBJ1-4,CASSLEGGNNEKLFF,TGTGCCAGCAGCTTAGAGGGGGGGAATAATGAAAAACTGTTTTTT
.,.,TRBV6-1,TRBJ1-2,CASSEKVGRPDYGYTF,TGTGCCAGCAGTGAAAAGGTTGGCAGGCCGGATTATGGCTACACCTTC
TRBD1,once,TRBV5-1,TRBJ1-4,CASSLSGTDNEKLFF,TGCGCCAGCAGCTTATCCGGGACAGATAATGAAAAACTGTTTTTT
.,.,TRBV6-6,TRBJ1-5,CASTPQGNSNQPQHF,TGTGCCAGCACTCCGCAGGGAAATAGCAATCAGCCCCAGCATTTT
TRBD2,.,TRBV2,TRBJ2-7,CASSVSGGRVFEQYF,TGTGCCAGCAGTGTTTCCGGCGGGAGGGTTTTCGAGCAGTACTTC
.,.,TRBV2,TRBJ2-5,CATGGRETQYF,TGTGCCACCGGGGGAAGGGAGACCCAGTACTTC
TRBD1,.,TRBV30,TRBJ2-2,CAWSQSDRSSGELFF,TGTGCCTGGAGTCAATCGGACAGGTCATCCGGGGAGCTGTTTTTT
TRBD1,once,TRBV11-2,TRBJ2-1,CASSPRTGVNEQFF,TGTGCCAGCAGCCCCCGGACAGGGGTCAATGAGCAGTTCTTC
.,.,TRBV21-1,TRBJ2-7,CASSRPSLAGVGEQYF,TGTGCCAGCAGCCGACCCTCCCTAGCGGGAGTAGGCGAGCAGTACTTC
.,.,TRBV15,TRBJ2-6,CATSRDRVSGANVLTF,TGTGCCACCAGCAGAGACAGGGTCTCTGGGGCCAACGTCCTGACTTTC
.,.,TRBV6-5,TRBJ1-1,CATFNTEAFF,TGTGCCACCTTTAACACTGAAGCTTTCTTT
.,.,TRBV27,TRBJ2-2,CASSGSRNTGELFF,TGTGCCAGCAGCGGGAGCAGGAACACCGGGGAGCTGTTTTTT
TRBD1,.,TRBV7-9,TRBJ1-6,CASSSSLRPGQGFSPLHF,TGTGCCAGCAGCTCTAGCCTACGACCGGGACAGGGTTTTTCACCCCTCCACTTT
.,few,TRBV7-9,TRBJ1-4,CASSIDGVNEKLFF,TGTGCCAGCAGCATAGACGGAGTTAATGAAAAACTGTTTTTT
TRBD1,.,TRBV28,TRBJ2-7,CATWGQELHEQYF,TGTGCCACCTGGGGACAGGAACTCCACGAGCAGTACTTC
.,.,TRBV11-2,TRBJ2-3,CASSFRGLTSTDTQYF,TGTGCCAGCAGCTTTAGGGGTCTGACTAGCACAGATACGCAGTATTTT
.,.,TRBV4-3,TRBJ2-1,CASSRLGLHNNEQFF,TGCGCCAGCAGCCGGCTCGGACTACATAACAATGAGCAGTTCTTC
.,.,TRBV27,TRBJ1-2,CASSLASTGGYTF,TGTGCCAGCAGTTTAGCCTCGACAGGAGGCTACACCTTC
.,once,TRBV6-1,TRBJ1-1,CASSEQRTDEAFF,TGTGCCAGCAGTGAACAACGGACAGATGAAGCTTTCTTT
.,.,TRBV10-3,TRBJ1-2,CAISESSFGGDGYTF,TGTGCCATCAGTGAGTCGTCCTTCGGGGGGGACGGCTACACCTTC
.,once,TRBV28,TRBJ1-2,CASKPPYDYVGYTF,TGTGCCAGCAAGCCCCCATATGACTACGTGGGCTACACCTTC
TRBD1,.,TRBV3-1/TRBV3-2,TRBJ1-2,CASSPDRGRAGYTF,TGTGCCAGCAGCCCTGACAGGGGGCGAGCCGGCTACACCTTC
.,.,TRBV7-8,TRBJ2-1,CASSLPTNEQFF,TGTGCCAGCAGCCTCCCTACCAATGAGCAGTTCTTC
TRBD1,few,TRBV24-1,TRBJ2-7,CATSDSRQGNYEQYF,TGTGCCACCAGTGACTCTCGACAGGGGAATTACGAGCAGTACTTC